This T cell receptor beta chain was identified during a study of T-cell reconstitution after alpha-beta-depleted transplantation in children. Study outcomes and limitations: Recipient T cells and thymic progenitors that survived were the source of the high TCRbeta diversity seen at day 60 in some patients. Once a year had passed after transplant, T-cell counts and diversity came mostly from newly produced T cells. It was reported that alpha-beta T cells came from several hundred expanded graft clones (about two months after transplant).

Unique molecular identifiers featured in how the TCRbeta library was prepared. One entry per CDR3 protein results from TCRdb running MiXCR on the PCR reads. Of approximately 500,000 distinct CDR3 sequences in the sample, under 12% are singletons; the top ten hold roughly 2%. This clonotype was observed at least ten times. Its antigen is unknown. This receptor was identified in a child aged 2 to 9 with inherited bone marrow failure, due to receive a stem cell transplant. The specimen was PBMCs, collected before TCRalphabeta/CD19-depleted stem cell transplant.

CDR3 nucleotide sequence: TGTGCCAGCTCACCACGGACAGGGAGAGGGGAGACCCAGTACTTC. It specifies CASSPRTGRGETQYF. This chain links TRBV18 with TRBJ2-5, with 8 bases lining up with TRBD1. V was pared by 1 base and J by 5 bases, with 6 bases of the junction left unmatched. CDR1 is KGHSH, CDR2 LQKENI, per germline. CDR3 length: 15 residues.